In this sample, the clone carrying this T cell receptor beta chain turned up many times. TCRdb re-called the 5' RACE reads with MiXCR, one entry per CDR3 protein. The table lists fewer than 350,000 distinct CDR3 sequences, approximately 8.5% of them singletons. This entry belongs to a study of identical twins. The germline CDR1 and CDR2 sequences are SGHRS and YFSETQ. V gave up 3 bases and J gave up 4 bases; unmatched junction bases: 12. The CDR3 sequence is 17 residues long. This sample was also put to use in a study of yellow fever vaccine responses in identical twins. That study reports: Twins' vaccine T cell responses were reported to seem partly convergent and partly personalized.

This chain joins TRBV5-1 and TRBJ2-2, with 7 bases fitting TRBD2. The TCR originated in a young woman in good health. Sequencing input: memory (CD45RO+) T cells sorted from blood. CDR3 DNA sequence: TGCGCCAGCAGCTCGGGAAGCGGGCTAGCGGCCACCGGGGAGCTGTTTTTT. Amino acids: CASSSGSGLAATGELFF.